Each of the 9 T cell receptor beta chains below was sequenced from the same sample in a study of T cell responses to AZD1222 COVID-19 vaccine. This table comes from immunoSEQ multiplex PCR, and its TCRdb copy is limited to in-frame clones, with some not included. The sample carries about 83,000 clones, around 86% recorded once. The sequences come from peripheral blood, collected on day 0 of AZD1222 vaccination. Every receptor here comes from an adult in good health.

This clone came up a few times. This chain connects TRBV4-1 to TRBJ2-7; TRBD1 matches at 11 bases. This CDR3 has 15 amino acids. J was trimmed by 2 bases and V by 3 bases; bases with no gene match: 3. Germline V gene data show CDR1 as MGHRA and CDR2 as YSYEKL. The CDR3 DNA follows: TGCGCCAGCAGCCAGGGGACAGGGGGGACCTACGAGCAGTACTTC. Protein product: CASSQGTGGTYEQYF.

The V and J genes are TRBV5-6 and TRBJ1-2, with no clear D. CDR3 length: 15 residues. V gave up 0 bases and J gave up 2 bases, with 11 bases separating them. Germline V gene lookup returns CDR1 SGHDT and CDR2 YYEEEE. The CDR3: CASSLERVGNYGYTF. The CDR3 DNA is TGTGCCAGCAGCTTGGAGAGGGTGGGAAACTATGGCTACACCTTC.

This chain's CDR3 is CASSYREVNQPQHF. As DNA, the CDR3 is TGTGCCAGCAGTTACCGGGAAGTCAATCAGCCCCAGCATTTT. The rearrangement joins TRBV6-6 to TRBJ1-5; D not certain. With 2 bases removed from V and 3 bases from J, the gap between germline ends came to 8 bases. Germline V CDR1 and CDR2: MNHNY, SVGAGI (reference sequence). This CDR3 contains 14 residues.

The chain employs TRBV3-1 (or the pseudogene TRBV3-2) and TRBJ1-5; TRBD1 aligns across 9 bases. The J segment lost 9 bases and the V segment lost 1 base, leaving 13 bases of the junction unmatched. Germline-derived CDR1 and CDR2 are LGHDT and YNNKEL (reference sequence). CDR3 length: 17 amino acids. The CDR3 is CASSQGTGGESFWPQHF. The CDR3 DNA reads TGTGCCAGCAGCCAAGGTACAGGGGGCGAGAGTTTTTGGCCCCAGCATTTT.

V and J are TRBV5-5 and TRBJ1-2; no clear D. V lost 5 bases and J lost 1, with 15 bases in between. CDR1 SGHKS and CDR2 YYEKEE come from the germline V gene (reference sequence). The CDR3 totals 15 residues. CDR3 DNA sequence: TGTGCCAGCAGTCGCCAAGACGAGATTAACTATGGCTACACCTTC. Its translation: CASSRQDEINYGYTF. Combining the CDR3 with reference TRBV5-5 and TRBJ1-2 gives the whole variable domain DAGVTQSPTHLIKTRGQQVTLRCSPISGHKSVSWYQQVLGQGPQFIFQYYEKEERGRGNFPDRFSARQFPNYSSELNVNALLLGDSALYLCASSRQDEINYGYTFGSGTRLTVV.

This clone was counted once. The chain combines TRBV12-5 with TRBJ1-4; 9 positions match TRBD1. Trimming removed 5 bases from V and 7 bases from J; junction bases left unmatched: 5. Germline values: CDR1 LGHNT, CDR2 FRNRAP. The CDR3 covers 14 residues. CDR3 bases: TGTGCTAGTGGTCCCACAGGGGGCTTTGAAAAACTGTTTTTT. Protein: CASGPTGGFEKLFF.

The rearrangement joins TRBV5-5 to TRBJ1-5; 8 bases are shared with TRBD1. J gave up 5 bases and V 2 bases, and 9 bases lay outside the gene matches. Germline CDR1 SGHKS, CDR2 YYEKEE (reference sequence). The CDR3 consists of 16 residues. The CDR3 coding sequence is TGTGCCAGCAGCTTTGGATGGGACAGGTCCCATCAGCCCCAGCATTTT. As protein: CASSFGWDRSHQPQHF.

The chain joins TRBV4-1 to TRBJ1-2; D might be TRBD1 (5 bases). V lost 7 bases to trimming and J lost 6 bases, with 21 bases between them. The CDR3 has 15 amino acids. CDR1 and CDR2 from the germline V gene are MGHRA and YSYEKL. CDR3 protein: CASNPRGAGTNGYTF. In DNA form, the CDR3 reads TGCGCCAGCAACCCACGGGGTGCAGGGACTAATGGCTACACCTTC.

J is TRBJ1-2 and V is TRBV29-1; weak D call: TRBD1 (5 bases). The CDR3 runs to 14 residues. Deletions cut 1 base from V and 4 bases from J, with 13 bases between. Germline V gene sequence: CDR1 SQVTM, CDR2 ANQGSEA. CDR3 in DNA: TGCAGCGTTGAAGTGGGTGTTCAGGGCTATGGCTACACCTTC. Its protein is CSVEVGVQGYGYTF. Looking up the rest from reference TRBV29-1 and TRBJ1-2 gives the full variable domain: SAVISQKPSRDICQRGTSLTIQCQVDSQVTMMFWYRQQPGQSLTLIATANQGSEATYESGFVIDKFPISRPNLTFSTLTVSNMSPEDSSIYLCSVEVGVQGYGYTFGSGTRLTVV.